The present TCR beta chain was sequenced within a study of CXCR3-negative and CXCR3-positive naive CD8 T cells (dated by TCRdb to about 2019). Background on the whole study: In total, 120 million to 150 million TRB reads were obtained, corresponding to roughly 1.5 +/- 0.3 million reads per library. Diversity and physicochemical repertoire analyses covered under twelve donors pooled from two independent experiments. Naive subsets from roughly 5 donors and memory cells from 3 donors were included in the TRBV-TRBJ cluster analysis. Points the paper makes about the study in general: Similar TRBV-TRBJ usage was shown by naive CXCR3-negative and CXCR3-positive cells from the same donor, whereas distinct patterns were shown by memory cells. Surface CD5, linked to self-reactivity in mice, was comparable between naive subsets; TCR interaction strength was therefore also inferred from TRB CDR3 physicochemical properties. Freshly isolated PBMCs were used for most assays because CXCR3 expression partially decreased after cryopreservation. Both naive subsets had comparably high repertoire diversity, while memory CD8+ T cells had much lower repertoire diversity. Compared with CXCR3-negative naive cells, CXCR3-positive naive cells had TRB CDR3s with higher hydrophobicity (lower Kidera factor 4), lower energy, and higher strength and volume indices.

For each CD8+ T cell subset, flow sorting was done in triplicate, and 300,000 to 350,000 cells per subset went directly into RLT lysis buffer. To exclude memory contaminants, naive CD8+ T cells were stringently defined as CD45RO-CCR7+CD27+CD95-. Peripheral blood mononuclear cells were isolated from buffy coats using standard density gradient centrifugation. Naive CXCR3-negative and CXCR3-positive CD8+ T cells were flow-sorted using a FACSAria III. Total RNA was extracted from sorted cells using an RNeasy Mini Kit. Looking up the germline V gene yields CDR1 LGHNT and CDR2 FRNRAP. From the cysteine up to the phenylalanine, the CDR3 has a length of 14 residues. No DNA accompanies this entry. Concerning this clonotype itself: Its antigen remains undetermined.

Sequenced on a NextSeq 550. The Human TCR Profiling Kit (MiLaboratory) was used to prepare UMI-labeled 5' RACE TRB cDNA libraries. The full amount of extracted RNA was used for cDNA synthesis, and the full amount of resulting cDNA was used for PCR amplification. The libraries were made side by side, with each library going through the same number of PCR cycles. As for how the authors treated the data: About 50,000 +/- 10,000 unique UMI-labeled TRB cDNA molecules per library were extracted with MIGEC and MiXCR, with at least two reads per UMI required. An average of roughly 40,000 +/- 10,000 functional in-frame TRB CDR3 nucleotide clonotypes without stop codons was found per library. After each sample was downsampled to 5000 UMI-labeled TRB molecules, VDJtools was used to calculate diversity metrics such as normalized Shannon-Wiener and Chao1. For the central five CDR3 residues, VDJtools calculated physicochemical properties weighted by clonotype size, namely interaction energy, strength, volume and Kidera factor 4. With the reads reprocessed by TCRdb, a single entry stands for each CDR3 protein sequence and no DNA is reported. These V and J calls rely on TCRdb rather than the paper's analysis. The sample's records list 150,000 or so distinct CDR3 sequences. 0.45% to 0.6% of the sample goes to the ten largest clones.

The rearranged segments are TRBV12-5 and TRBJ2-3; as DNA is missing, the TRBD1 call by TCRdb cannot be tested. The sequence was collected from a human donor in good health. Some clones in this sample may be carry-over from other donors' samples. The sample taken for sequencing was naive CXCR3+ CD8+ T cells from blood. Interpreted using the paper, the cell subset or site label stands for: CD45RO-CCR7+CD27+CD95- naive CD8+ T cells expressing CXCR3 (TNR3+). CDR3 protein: CASGLGQGTDTQYF.